These 9 T cell receptor beta chains were all obtained from the same sample, sequenced in a study of blood T cell repertoires in COVID-19 (dated by TCRdb to about 2020). The library relied on the immunoSEQ multiplex PCR assay. This is the immuneACCESS table as TCRdb keeps it, with only in-frame sequences that have V and J called. A part of the clones is gone; compared with another copy, unresolved V genes explain less than half, and the rest is unexplained. The sample has 300,000 to 400,000 clones on record, 88% of them singletons. Less than 5.5% of the sample is taken by the ten largest. Sequencing used PBMCs or T cells enriched from blood (not recorded which). These receptors came from a man aged 30 to 39 who had recovered from COVID-19.

The chain combines TRBV13 with TRBJ2-5; 8 bases map to TRBD2. This CDR3 comprises 14 residues. The J segment lost 2 bases and the V segment lost 8 bases, leaving 7 bases of the junction unmatched. CDR1 is PRHDT and CDR2 is FYEKMQ in the germline V gene (reference sequence). CDR3 protein: CASGVSGEQETQYF. CDR3 bases: TGTGCCAGCGGGGTTAGCGGGGAACAAGAGACCCAGTACTTC.

Only one count was recorded for this clone. The chain recombines TRBV6-5 with TRBJ2-7, with a tentative D call TRBD1 (6 bases). This CDR3 is 16 amino acids long. V was clipped by 0 bases and J by 4 bases, with 16 bases between them. Germline V gene data show CDR1 as MNHEY and CDR2 as SVGAGI. CDR3 amino acids: CASSYSIGTGKYEQYF. As DNA, the CDR3 is TGTGCCAGCAGTTACTCGATTGGAACAGGGAAATACGAGCAGTACTTC.

CDR3: CASSPPGQGRTDTQYF. CDR3 in DNA: TGTGCCAGCTCACCACCTGGACAGGGGCGTACAGATACGCAGTATTTT. This chain links TRBV18 with TRBJ2-3; 9 bases align to TRBD1. Per germline, CDR1 KGHSH and CDR2 LQKENI. CDR3 length: 16 amino acids. V dropped 0 bases and J dropped 3; count of bases not matched to a gene: 4. The variable domain in full, with the rest retrieved from reference TRBV18 and TRBJ2-3, is NAGVMQNPRHLVRRRGQEARLRCSPMKGHSHVYWYRQLPEEGLKFMVYLQKENIIDESGMPKERFSAEFPKEGPSILRIQQVVRGDSAAYFCASSPPGQGRTDTQYFGPGTRLTVL.

This sequence joins TRBV15 and TRBJ2-1; D is possibly TRBD2 (6 bases). CDR1 LNHNV and CDR2 YYDKDF come from the germline V gene (reference sequence). The V end lost 0 bases, the J end lost 3 bases, and 9 bases lay between the germline ends. There are 15 residues in the CDR3. CDR3 residues: CATSRDLGGYNEQFF. The CDR3 nucleotides are TGTGCCACCAGCAGAGATTTGGGGGGCTACAATGAGCAGTTCTTC.

The chain couples TRBV6-8 to TRBJ1-5; no reliable D call. CDR1 and CDR2 (germline): MNHGY, SAAAGT. The length of the CDR3 is 15 residues. V was shortened by 5 bases and J by 2 bases, with 13 bases between the two germline ends. The CDR3 region is CASSVGSDCNQPQHF. For the CDR3, the DNA is TGTGCCAGCAGTGTAGGCTCGGACTGCAATCAGCCCCAGCATTTT.

This sequence joins TRBV6-1 and TRBJ1-4, with D possibly matching TRBD1 (5 bases). CDR1 and CDR2 from the germline V gene are MNHNS and SASEGT. The CDR3 covers 16 residues. Trimming left V 4 bases short and J 0 bases short, with 12 bases between. This CDR3 reads CASSAGRGATNEKLFF. In nucleotides, the CDR3 is TGTGCCAGCAGTGCGGGACGGGGGGCAACTAATGAAAAACTGTTTTTT.

The chain uses TRBV28 and TRBJ1-4; tentatively, D is TRBD1 (5 bases). The CDR3 totals 16 residues. The V gene lost 1 base and the J gene lost 0 bases, with 9 bases spanning the gap. Per germline, CDR1 MDHEN and CDR2 SYDVKM. CDR3 DNA: TGTGCCAGCAGTTTATTGGGGGGATCAACTAATGAAAAACTGTTTTTT. Amino acid sequence: CASSLLGGSTNEKLFF.

The chain carries TRBV30 and TRBJ1-3; 7 nucleotides match TRBD1. Per the germline V gene, CDR1 is GTSNPN and CDR2 is SVGIG (reference sequence). Trimming cost V 0 bases and J 4 bases; bases outside gene matches: 6. The CDR3 is 15 residues long. This chain's CDR3 is CAWSVQGSTGNTIYF. The CDR3 bases are TGTGCCTGGAGTGTACAGGGGTCAACGGGAAACACCATATATTTT.

The count of this clone is one. V usage is TRBV5-4 and J usage is TRBJ2-5; D remains ambiguous. Germline V CDR1 and CDR2: SGHNT, YYREEE (reference sequence). The germline V and J ends were trimmed by 0 bases and 6 bases, with 12 bases remaining between them. The CDR3 runs to 14 residues. This chain's CDR3 is CASSLAMEIQTQYF. The CDR3 DNA reads as TGTGCCAGCAGCTTGGCCATGGAGATACAGACCCAGTACTTC.